This T cell receptor (beta chain) came from a study of PD-L1 blockade in urothelial cancer. The overall study: Blood was evaluated 3 weeks (second dose) and 6 weeks after therapy began.

In regard to this clone: The junction shows a germline mismatch at one end, possibly a read error.

Time point in this sample: pretreatment peripheral blood. Assay used: immunoSEQ multiplex PCR; TCRdb lists only in-frame clones, some missing. The sample includes 60,000 to 75,000 clones, 75% to 90% of them seen just once. The sample here was PBMCs, taken around atezolizumab (anti-PD-L1) treatment. This TCR was recovered from a man between 60 and 75 years old with urothelial cancer.

The CDR3 region is CASSNSWGQSDSPLHF. Here the CDR3 DNA reads TGTGCCAGCAGTAACTCATGGGGACAGTCGGATTCACCCCTCCACTTT. This chain joins TRBV6-5 and TRBJ1-6; 7 positions match TRBD1. In germline, CDR1 is MNHEY, CDR2 SVGAGI. The CDR3 runs 16 residues.